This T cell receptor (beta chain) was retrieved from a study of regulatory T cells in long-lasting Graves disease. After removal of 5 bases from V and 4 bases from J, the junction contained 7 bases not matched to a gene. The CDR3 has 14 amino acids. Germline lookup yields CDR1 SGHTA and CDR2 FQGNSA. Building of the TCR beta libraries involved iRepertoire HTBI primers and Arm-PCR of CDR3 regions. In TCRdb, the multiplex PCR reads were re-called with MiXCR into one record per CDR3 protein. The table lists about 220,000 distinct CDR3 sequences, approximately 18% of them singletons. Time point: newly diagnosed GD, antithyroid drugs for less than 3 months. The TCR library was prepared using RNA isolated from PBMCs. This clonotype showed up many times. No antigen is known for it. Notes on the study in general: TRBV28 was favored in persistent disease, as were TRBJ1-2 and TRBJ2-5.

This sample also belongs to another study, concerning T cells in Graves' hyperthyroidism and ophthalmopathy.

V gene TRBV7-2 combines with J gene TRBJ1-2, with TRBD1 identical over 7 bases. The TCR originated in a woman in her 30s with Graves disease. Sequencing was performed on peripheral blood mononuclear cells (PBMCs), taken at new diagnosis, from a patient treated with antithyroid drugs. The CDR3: CASSPRGGSYGYTF. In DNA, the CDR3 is TGTGCCAGCAGCCCCAGGGGGGGTTCCTATGGCTACACCTTC.